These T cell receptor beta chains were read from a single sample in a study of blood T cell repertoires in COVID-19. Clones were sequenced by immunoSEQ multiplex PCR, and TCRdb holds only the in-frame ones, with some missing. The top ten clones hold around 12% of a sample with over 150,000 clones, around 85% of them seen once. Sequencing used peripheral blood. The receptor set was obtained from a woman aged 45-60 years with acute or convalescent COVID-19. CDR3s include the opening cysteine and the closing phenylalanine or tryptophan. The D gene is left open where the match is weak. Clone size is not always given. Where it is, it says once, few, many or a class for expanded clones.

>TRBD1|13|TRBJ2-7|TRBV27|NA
CASSFQGAYEQYF
TGTGCCAGCAGTTTTCAGGGGGCCTACGAGCAGTACTTC
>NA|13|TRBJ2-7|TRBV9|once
CASSVRTGSEQYF
TGTGCCAGCAGCGTAAGGACTGGCAGCGAGCAGTACTTC
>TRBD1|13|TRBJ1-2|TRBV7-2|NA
CASSLRGLYGYTF
TGTGCCAGCAGCTTAAGGGGGCTCTATGGCTACACCTTC
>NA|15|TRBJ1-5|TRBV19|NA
CASRQGHGGNQPQHF
TGTGCCAGTAGACAGGGCCATGGAGGCAATCAGCCCCAGCATTTT
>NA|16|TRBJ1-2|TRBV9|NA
CASSLARHNDNYGYTF
TGTGCCAGCAGCTTGGCCCGTCACAACGATAACTATGGCTACACCTTC
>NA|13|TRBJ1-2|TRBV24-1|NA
CATSLGTNYGYTF
TGTGCCACCAGTCTTGGCACAAACTATGGCTACACCTTC
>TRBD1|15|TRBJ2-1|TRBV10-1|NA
CASSELGQGWNEQFF
TGCGCCAGCAGTGAGCTAGGACAGGGTTGGAATGAGCAGTTCTTC
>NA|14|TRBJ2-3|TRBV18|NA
CASSPATGPDTQYF
TGTGCCAGCTCACCAGCGACGGGTCCCGATACGCAGTATTTT
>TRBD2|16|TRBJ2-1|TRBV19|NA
CASRSKGLAGGNEQFF
TGTGCCAGTAGGTCGAAGGGACTAGCGGGAGGGAATGAGCAGTTCTTC
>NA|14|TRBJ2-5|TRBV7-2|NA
CASSFQGGKETQYF
TGTGCCAGCAGCTTCCAAGGCGGGAAAGAGACCCAGTACTTC
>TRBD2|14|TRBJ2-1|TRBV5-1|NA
CASSWGLGDNEQFF
TGCGCCAGCAGCTGGGGACTAGGGGACAATGAGCAGTTCTTC
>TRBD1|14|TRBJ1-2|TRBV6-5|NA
CATPTPRDSYGYTF
TGTGCCACCCCAACTCCCCGGGACAGCTATGGCTACACCTTC
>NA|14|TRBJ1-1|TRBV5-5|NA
CASSFWQGKTEAFF
TGTGCCAGCAGCTTTTGGCAGGGTAAGACTGAAGCTTTCTTT
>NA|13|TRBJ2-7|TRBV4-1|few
CASSPEGQYEQYF
TGCGCCAGCAGCCCCGAGGGCCAGTACGAGCAGTACTTC
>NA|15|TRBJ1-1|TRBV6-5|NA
CASSRGSIFYTEAFF
TGTGCCAGCAGCCGGGGATCCATCTTCTACACTGAAGCTTTCTTT
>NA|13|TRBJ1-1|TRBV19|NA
CASLQFMNTEAFF
TGTGCCAGCCTACAGTTCATGAACACTGAAGCTTTCTTT
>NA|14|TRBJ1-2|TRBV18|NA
CASSLLENNYGYTF
TGTGCCAGCTCACTCCTAGAAAACAACTATGGCTACACCTTC
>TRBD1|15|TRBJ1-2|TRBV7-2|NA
CASSPRTGSNYGYTF
TGTGCCAGCAGCCCTAGGACAGGGAGTAACTATGGCTACACCTTC
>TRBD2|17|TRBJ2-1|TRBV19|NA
CASSTPGSASSGYEQFF
TGTGCCAGTAGTACCCCCGGTAGCGCGTCTAGCGGCTATGAGCAGTTCTTC
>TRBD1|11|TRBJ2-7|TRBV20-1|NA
CSARDSYEQYF
TGCAGTGCCAGGGACAGCTACGAGCAGTACTTC
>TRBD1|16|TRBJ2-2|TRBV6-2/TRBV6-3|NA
CASSYRRQGITGELFF
TGTGCCAGCAGTTACCGGAGACAGGGGATCACCGGGGAGCTGTTTTTT
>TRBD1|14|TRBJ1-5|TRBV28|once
CASRVGTANQPQHF
TGTGCCAGCAGGGTGGGGACAGCGAATCAGCCCCAGCATTTT
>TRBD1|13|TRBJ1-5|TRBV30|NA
CAWGGQGNQPQHF
TGTGCCTGGGGAGGACAGGGGAATCAGCCCCAGCATTTT
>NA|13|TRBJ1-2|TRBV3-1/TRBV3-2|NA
CASSHSFAGGYTF
TGTGCCAGCAGCCATTCTTTCGCAGGAGGCTACACCTTC
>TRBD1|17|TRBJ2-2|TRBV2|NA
CASSEGGTGKRTGELFF
TGTGCCAGCAGTGAAGGCGGGACAGGGAAGAGAACCGGGGAGCTGTTTTTT
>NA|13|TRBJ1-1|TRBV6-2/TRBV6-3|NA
CASSYEWSTEAFF
TGTGCCAGCAGTTACGAGTGGTCCACTGAAGCTTTCTTT
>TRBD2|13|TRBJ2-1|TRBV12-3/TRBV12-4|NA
CASSALLANEQFF
TGTGCCAGCAGTGCCCTACTAGCGAATGAGCAGTTCTTC